This entry concerns a single T cell receptor beta chain. These data belong to a study of OX40 agonist ivuxolimab in advanced cancers. The protocol was immunoSEQ multiplex PCR, while the TCRdb copy is restricted to in-frame clones and leaves out a portion. The table records 90,000 or so clones, 92% of them present only once. This CDR3 is 15 amino acids long. Germline values: CDR1 SGHVS, CDR2 FQNEAQ. The V gene lost 5 bases and the J gene lost 2 bases, with 16 bases spanning the gap. The chain combines TRBV7-8 with TRBJ2-7; tentatively, D is TRBD1 or TRBD2 (5 bases each). This specimen consisted of CD4+ or CD8+ T cells sorted from blood, obtained in a trial of the OX40 agonist ivuxolimab. The TCR comes from an adult with an advanced solid tumor such as melanoma, head and neck, liver or kidney cancer. CDR3 sequence: CASSPPGRGTYEQYF. The CDR3 DNA follows: TGTGCCAGCAGCCCCCCGGGACGGGGAACCTACGAGCAGTACTTC.